These 6 T cell receptor beta chains were sequenced from one sample in a study of cytomegalovirus exposure and HLA in healthy donors. Primers: 60 Vbeta forward and 13 Jbeta reverse. The table came from immunoSEQ multiplex PCR; TCRdb's copy has only in-frame clones and leaves some out. Counted here are roughly 140,000 clones, roughly 84% occurring once; the ten biggest clones make up roughly 2.3%. The sequenced sample was PBMCs. These TCRs come from a woman in her late teens or twenties in good health and CMV-seronegative.

The chain carries TRBV25-1 and TRBJ2-3; the D gene is possibly TRBD1 (6 bases). The CDR3 has 16 residues. CDR1 MGHDK and CDR2 SYGVNS come from the germline V gene. The V gene lost 1 base and the J gene lost 0 bases, with 11 bases spanning the gap. The CDR3 here is CASSELGRGSTDTQYF. The CDR3, as DNA: TGTGCCAGCAGTGAATTGGGCAGGGGAAGCACAGATACGCAGTATTTT.

The V gene is TRBV27, the J gene TRBJ2-4; 12 nucleotides line up with TRBD2. The CDR3 runs to 15 residues. Trimming removed 4 bases from V and 3 bases from J; junction bases left unmatched: 1. Germline loops: CDR1 MNHEY, CDR2 SMNVEV (reference sequence). CDR3 nucleotide sequence: TGTGCCAGCAGTTGGGGACTAGCGGGCAAAAACATTCAGTACTTC. Amino acid sequence: CASSWGLAGKNIQYF.

This clone occurred a few times. The chain employs TRBV7-2 and TRBJ2-2; D call uncertain. The V gene's germline CDR1 is SGHTA and CDR2 FQGNSA. The CDR3 consists of 13 residues. The V end was cut by 6 bases, the J end by 9 bases, with 14 bases between. As DNA, the CDR3 is TGTGCCAGCAGTCTTTCTGGTGGGCGGGAGCTGTTTTTT. This translates into CASSLSGGRELFF.

This chain uses TRBV6-5 with TRBJ1-1; 7 bases fit TRBD1. Germline CDR1 and CDR2: MNHEY and SVGAGI. The CDR3 consists of 13 residues. Unmatched junction bases numbered 5, after V lost 5 bases and J lost 5 bases. The CDR3 region has the DNA TGTGCCAGCAGTCTTAACAGGGGTACTGAAGCTTTCTTT. Translated: CASSLNRGTEAFF.

CDR3 nucleotides: TGTGCCAGCAGCCATCGAGCGGGGGGGCTTGGGACCCAGTACTTC. Translating gives CASSHRAGGLGTQYF. V gene TRBV7-2 combines with J gene TRBJ2-5; TRBD2 agrees at 10 bases. CDR1 is SGHTA, CDR2 FQGNSA, per germline. V was pared by 5 bases and J by 7 bases, with 10 bases of the junction left unmatched. The CDR3 has 15 residues.

The CDR3 sequence is CASSPTATSRSETQYF. CDR3 sequence (DNA): TGCGCCAGCAGCCCGACGGCGACTAGTAGGTCGGAGACCCAGTACTTC. The rearrangement joins TRBV5-1 to TRBJ2-5; possibly TRBD2 for D (6 bases). V lost 4 bases and J lost 5, with 21 bases in between. Germline CDR1 SGHRS, CDR2 YFSETQ. The CDR3 extends over 16 amino acids.